This TCR beta chain was recorded in a study of cytomegalovirus exposure and HLA in healthy donors. Study-level findings and limits: Clonal expansion, a later analysis showed, was greater in HLA-associated TCR beta chains than in equally common others.

In the PCR, 60 Vbeta and 13 Jbeta primers were used. The data were produced by immunoSEQ multiplex PCR, yet TCRdb's version contains in-frame clones alone and is incomplete. This sample yields just over 150,000 clones, of which more than 70% are seen a single time; 6.3% belongs to the top ten. Germline V gene sequence: CDR1 SEHNR, CDR2 FQNEAQ (reference sequence). The V end lost 6 bases, the J end lost 6 bases, and 6 bases lay between the germline ends. The CDR3 is 11 residues long. Concerning this clone itself: Its matching antigen is unknown.

The TCR comes from a male donor in good health and CMV-seropositive. The chain recombines TRBV7-9 with TRBJ2-1, with D possibly being TRBD1 (5 bases). Sequenced material: PBMCs. CDR3 coding DNA: TGTGCCAGCAGTAGGGGCAATGAGCAGTTCTTC. The encoded protein is CASSRGNEQFF.